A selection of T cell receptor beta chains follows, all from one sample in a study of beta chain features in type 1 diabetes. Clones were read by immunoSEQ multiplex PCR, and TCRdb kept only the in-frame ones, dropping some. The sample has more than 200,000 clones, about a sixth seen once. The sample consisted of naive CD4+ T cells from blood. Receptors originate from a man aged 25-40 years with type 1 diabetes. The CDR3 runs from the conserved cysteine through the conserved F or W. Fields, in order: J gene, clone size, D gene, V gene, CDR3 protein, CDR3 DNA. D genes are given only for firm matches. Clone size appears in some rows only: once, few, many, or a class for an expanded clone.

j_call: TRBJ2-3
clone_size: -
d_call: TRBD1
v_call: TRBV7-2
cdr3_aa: CASSRGQGTDTQYF
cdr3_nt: TGTGCCAGCAGCCGCGGACAGGGCACAGATACGCAGTATTTT

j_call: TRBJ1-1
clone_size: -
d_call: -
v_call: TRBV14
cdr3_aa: CASSQAGGVEAFF
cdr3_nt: TGTGCCAGCAGCCAAGCGGGCGGAGTGGAAGCTTTCTTT

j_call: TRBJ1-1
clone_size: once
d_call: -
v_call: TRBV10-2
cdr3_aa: CASSAVNTEAFF
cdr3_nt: TGCGCCAGCAGTGCCGTGAACACTGAAGCTTTCTTT

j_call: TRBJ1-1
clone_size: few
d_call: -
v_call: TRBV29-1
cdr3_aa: CSVLRVLDTEAFF
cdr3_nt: TGCAGCGTGCTCAGGGTTCTGGACACTGAAGCTTTCTTT

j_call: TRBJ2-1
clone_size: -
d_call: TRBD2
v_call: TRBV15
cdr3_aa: CATSRDKRGRLKFF
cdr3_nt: TGTGCCACCAGCAGAGATAAGCGGGGCAGACTCAAGTTCTTC

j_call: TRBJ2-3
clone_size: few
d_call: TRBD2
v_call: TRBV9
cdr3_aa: CASSVISGRTDTQYF
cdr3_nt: TGTGCCAGCAGCGTTATTAGCGGGAGGACAGATACGCAGTATTTT

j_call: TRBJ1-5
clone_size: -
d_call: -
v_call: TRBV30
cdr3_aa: CAWSGRNQPQHF
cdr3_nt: TGTGCCTGGAGTGGTCGCAATCAGCCCCAGCATTTT

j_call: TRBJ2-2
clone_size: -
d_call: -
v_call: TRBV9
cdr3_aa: CASKAGENTGELFF
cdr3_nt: TGTGCCAGCAAGGCAGGCGAGAACACCGGGGAGCTGTTTTTT

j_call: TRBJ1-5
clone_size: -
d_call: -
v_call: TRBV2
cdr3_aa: CASQIDSNQPQHF
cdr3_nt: TGTGCCAGCCAAATTGATAGCAATCAGCCCCAGCATTTT

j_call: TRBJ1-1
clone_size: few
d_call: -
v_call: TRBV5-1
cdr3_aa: CASSLEGGTNTEAFF
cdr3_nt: TGCGCCAGCAGCTTGGAAGGCGGAACGAACACTGAAGCTTTCTTT

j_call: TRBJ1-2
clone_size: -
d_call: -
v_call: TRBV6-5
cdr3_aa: CASSGDRGYGYTF
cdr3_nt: TGTGCCAGCTCAGGGGATAGGGGCTATGGCTACACCTTC

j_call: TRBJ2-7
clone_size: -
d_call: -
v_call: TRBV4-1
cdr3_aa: CASSQTGPNPYEQYF
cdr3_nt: TGCGCCAGCAGCCAAACCGGGCCTAACCCTTACGAGCAGTACTTC

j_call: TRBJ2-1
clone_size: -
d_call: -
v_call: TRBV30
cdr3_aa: CAWSGGSISYNEQFF
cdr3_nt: TGTGCCTGGAGTGGAGGGTCCATATCCTACAATGAGCAGTTCTTC

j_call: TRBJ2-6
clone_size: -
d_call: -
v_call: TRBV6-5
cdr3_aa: CASREPRSGANVLTF
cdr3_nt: TGTGCCAGCAGGGAGCCCCGTTCTGGGGCCAACGTCCTGACTTTC

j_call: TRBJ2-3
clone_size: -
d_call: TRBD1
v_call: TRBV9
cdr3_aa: CASSVGQGVTDTQYF
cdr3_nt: TGTGCCAGCAGCGTAGGGCAGGGGGTCACAGATACGCAGTATTTT

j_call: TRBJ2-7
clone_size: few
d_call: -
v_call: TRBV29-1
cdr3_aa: CSVVRQPSSYEQYF
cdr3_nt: TGCAGCGTTGTGAGGCAGCCCTCTTCCTACGAGCAGTACTTC

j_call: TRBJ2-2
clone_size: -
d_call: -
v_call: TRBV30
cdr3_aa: CAWTTTGTRGELFF
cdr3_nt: TGTGCCTGGACAACCACCGGGACGCGCGGGGAGCTGTTTTTT

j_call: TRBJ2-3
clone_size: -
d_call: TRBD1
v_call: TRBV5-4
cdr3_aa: CASSSQTGAGPDTQYF
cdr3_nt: TGTGCCAGCAGCTCGCAGACAGGGGCGGGTCCAGATACGCAGTATTTT

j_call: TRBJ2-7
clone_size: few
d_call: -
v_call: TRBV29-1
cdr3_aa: CSVVRGYEQYF
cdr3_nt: TGCAGCGTTGTACGCGGGTACGAGCAGTACTTC

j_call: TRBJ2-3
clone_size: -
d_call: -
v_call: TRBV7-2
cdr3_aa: CASRGRSGASTDTQYF
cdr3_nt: TGTGCCAGCAGAGGACGAAGCGGAGCTAGCACAGATACGCAGTATTTT

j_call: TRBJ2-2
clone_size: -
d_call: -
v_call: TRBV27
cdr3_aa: CARLTGELFF
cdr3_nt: TGTGCCAGATTGACCGGGGAGCTGTTTTTT

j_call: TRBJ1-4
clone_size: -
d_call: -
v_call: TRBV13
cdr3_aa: CASSFFRGGEKLFF
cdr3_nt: TGTGCCAGCAGCTTTTTCAGGGGCGGAGAAAAACTGTTTTTT

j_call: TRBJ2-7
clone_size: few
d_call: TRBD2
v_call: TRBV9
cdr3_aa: CASSLTSGSYEQYF
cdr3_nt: TGTGCCAGCAGCCTGACTAGCGGCTCCTACGAGCAGTACTTC

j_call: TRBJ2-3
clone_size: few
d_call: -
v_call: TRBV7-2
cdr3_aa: CASSLDGGGTDTQYF
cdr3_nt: TGTGCCAGCAGCTTGGATGGAGGCGGCACAGATACGCAGTATTTT

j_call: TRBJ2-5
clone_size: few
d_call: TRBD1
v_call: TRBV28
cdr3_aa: CASRKTGMETQYF
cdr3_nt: TGTGCCAGCAGGAAGACAGGGATGGAGACCCAGTACTTC

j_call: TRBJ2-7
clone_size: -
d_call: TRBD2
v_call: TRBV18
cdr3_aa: CASSPTSGSYEQYF
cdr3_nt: TGTGCCAGCTCACCGACTAGCGGATCCTACGAGCAGTACTTC

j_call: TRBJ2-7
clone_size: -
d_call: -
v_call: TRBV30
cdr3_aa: CAWSTGTVLYEQYF
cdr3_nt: TGTGCCTGGAGTACTGGAACGGTGTTGTACGAGCAGTACTTC

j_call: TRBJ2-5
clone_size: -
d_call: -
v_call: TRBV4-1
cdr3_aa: CASSQGSGTRGLGTQYF
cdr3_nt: TGCGCCAGCAGCCAAGGGTCCGGGACCCGGGGTCTCGGGACCCAGTACTTC

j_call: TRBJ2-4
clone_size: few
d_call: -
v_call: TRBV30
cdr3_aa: CAWSGDLLAKNIQYF
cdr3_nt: TGTGCCTGGTCCGGAGACCTTTTGGCCAAAAACATTCAGTACTTC

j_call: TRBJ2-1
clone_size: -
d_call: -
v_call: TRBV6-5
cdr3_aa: CASSFFRGNEQFF
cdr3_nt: TGTGCCAGCAGTTTCTTTCGGGGCAATGAGCAGTTCTTC

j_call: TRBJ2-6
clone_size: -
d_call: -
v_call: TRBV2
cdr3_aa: CASRHKVASGANVLTF
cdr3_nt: TGTGCCAGCAGGCATAAGGTCGCCTCTGGGGCCAACGTCCTGACTTTC

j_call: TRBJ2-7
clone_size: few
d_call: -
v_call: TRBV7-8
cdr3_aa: CASSPSRIYYEQYF
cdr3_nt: TGTGCCAGCAGCCCCTCCAGGATCTACTACGAGCAGTACTTC

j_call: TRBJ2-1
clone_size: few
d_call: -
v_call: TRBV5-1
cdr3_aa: CASSFSGQTLPPYNEQFF
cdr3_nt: TGCGCCAGCAGCTTTTCGGGACAAACCCTACCCCCCTACAATGAGCAGTTCTTC

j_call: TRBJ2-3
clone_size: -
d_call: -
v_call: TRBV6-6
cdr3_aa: CASSPLGTDTQYF
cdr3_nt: TGTGCCAGCAGTCCGCTCGGGACAGATACGCAGTATTTT

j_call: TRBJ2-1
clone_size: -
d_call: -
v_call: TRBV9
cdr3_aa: CASSVATYNEQFF
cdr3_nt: TGTGCCAGCAGCGTAGCTACATACAATGAGCAGTTCTTC

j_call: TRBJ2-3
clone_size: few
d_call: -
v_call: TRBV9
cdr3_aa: CASSEGGSTDTQYF
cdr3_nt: TGTGCCAGCAGCGAGGGCGGGAGCACAGATACGCAGTATTTT

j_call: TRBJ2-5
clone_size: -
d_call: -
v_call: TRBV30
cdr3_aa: CAWNKLGETQYF
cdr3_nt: TGTGCCTGGAATAAATTGGGTGAGACCCAGTACTTC

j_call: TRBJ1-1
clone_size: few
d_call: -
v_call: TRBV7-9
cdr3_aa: CASSLDAGTEAFF
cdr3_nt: TGTGCCAGCAGCCTGGACGCAGGCACTGAAGCTTTCTTT

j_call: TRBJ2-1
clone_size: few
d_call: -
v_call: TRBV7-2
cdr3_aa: CASSARASSYNEQFF
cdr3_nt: TGTGCCAGCAGCGCCAGGGCCAGCTCCTACAATGAGCAGTTCTTC